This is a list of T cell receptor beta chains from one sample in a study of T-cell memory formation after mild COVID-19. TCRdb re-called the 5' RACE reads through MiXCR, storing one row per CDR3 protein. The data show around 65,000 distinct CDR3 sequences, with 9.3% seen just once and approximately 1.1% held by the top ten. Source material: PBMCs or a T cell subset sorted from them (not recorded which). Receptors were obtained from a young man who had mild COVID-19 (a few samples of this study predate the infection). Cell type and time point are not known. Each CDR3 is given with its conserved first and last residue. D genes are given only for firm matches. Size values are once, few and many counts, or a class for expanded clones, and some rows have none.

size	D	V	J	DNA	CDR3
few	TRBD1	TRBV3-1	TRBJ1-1	TGTGCCAGCAGCCGGGGACAGTCGAACACTGAAGCTTTCTTT	CASSRGQSNTEAFF
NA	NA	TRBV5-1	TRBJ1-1	TGCGCCAGCAGCTTGGACGGGAGGTACACTGAAGCTTTCTTT	CASSLDGRYTEAFF
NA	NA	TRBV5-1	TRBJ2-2	TGCGCCAGCAGCCGGACGTTTAGTGGGTCCGGGGAGCTGTTTTTT	CASSRTFSGSGELFF
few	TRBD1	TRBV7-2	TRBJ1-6	TGTGCCAGCAGCTTGGGACAGGGAGATTATTCACCCCTCCACTTT	CASSLGQGDYSPLHF
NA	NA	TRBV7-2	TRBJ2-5	TGTGCCAGCAGGATACAGGGACTGGAGACCCAGTACTTC	CASRIQGLETQYF
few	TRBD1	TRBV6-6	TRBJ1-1	TGTGCCAGCAGTTACCGTGACAGGGGGCCTAACACTGAAGCTTTCTTT	CASSYRDRGPNTEAFF
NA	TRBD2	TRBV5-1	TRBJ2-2	TGCGCCAGCAGCTTGATCCCTAGCGGGGGGACCGGGGAGCTGTTTTTT	CASSLIPSGGTGELFF
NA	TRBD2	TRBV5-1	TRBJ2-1	TGCGCCAGCAGCATTGGGAGGGCAGACAATGAGCAGTTCTTC	CASSIGRADNEQFF
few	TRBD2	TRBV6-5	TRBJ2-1	TGTGCCAGCAGTTACTCGAAAGGGCTAGCGGATGGCGTTGAGCAGTTCTTC	CASSYSKGLADGVEQFF
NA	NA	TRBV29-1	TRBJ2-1	TGCAGCGTTGGAAGGGGATACAATGAGCAGTTCTTC	CSVGRGYNEQFF
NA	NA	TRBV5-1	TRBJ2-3	TGCGCCAGCAGCTTGGTTCCGGGTAGCACAGATACGCAGTATTTT	CASSLVPGSTDTQYF
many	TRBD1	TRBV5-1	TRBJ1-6	TGCGCCAGCAGCTGGGGGACAGGGGGCTCCTATAATTCACCCCTCCACTTT	CASSWGTGGSYNSPLHF
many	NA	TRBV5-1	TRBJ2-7	TGCGCCAGCAGCCAGACAGATTACGAGCAGTACTTC	CASSQTDYEQYF
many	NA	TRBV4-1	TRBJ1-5	TGCGCCAGCAGCCAAGGACCAGGGGAGGCTCAGCCCCAGCATTTT	CASSQGPGEAQPQHF
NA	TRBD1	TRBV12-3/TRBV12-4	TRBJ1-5	TGTGCCAGCAGTTCCCAAGAGGGACAGGGGTTTCAGCCCCAGCATTTT	CASSSQEGQGFQPQHF
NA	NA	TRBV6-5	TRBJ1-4	TGTGCCAGCAGACTCACGAGGTCTAAAGAAAAACTGTTTTTT	CASRLTRSKEKLFF
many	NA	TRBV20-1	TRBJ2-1	TGCAGTGCTAGACGAACCACTAGCATGAATGAGCAGTTCTTC	CSARRTTSMNEQFF
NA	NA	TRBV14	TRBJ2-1	TGTGCCAGCAGCCAATCGACAGCAGGTGAGCAGTTCTTC	CASSQSTAGEQFF